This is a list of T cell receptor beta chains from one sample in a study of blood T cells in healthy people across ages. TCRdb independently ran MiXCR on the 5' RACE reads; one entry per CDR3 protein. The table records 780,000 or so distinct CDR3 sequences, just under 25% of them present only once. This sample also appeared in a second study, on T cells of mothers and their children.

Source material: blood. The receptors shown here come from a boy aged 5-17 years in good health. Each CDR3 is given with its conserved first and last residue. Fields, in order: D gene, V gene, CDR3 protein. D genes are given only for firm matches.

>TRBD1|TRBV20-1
CSASTGQGSSGANVLTF
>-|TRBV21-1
CASSKKRDRGKTEAFF
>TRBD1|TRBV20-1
CSASKGIEGATDTQYF
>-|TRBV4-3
CASSQVGVQNYGCTF
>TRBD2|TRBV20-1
CSASGLADNWEQFF
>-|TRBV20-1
CSAPIGPFAETQYF
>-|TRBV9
CASSVDSGGTLYGYTF
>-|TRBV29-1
CSFVGLNYEQYF
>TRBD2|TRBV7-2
CASSLVNERGIYEQYF
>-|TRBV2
CASRPQQGGGSGELFF
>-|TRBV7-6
CASTPWVDLVTGELFF
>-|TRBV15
CATSRDAEASTEAFF